Listed below are T cell receptor beta chains from one sample, sequenced in a study of Ad26.COV2.S vaccination and SARS-CoV-2 variants. Here immunoSEQ multiplex PCR was the method, and the copy in TCRdb shows in-frame clones only, minus some. The sample holds some 180,000 clones, around 88% seen once. Sequencing was performed on peripheral blood, taken after recovery from COVID-19. The receptor set was obtained from a human donor who had recovered from COVID-19. Each CDR3 is given with its conserved first and last residue. The D gene is left open where the match is weak. Size is omitted from some rows. Given values are once, few, many or a class for expanded clones.

abundance: few; len: 13; j_gene: TRBJ1-2; d_gene: NA; v_gene: TRBV5-6; CDR3aa: CASSRDGFGGYTF; CDR3nt: TGTGCCAGCAGCCGGGATGGGTTTGGCGGCTACACCTTC
abundance: NA; len: 16; j_gene: TRBJ2-1; d_gene: TRBD2; v_gene: TRBV18; CDR3aa: CASSGQREGQYNEQFF; CDR3nt: TGTGCCAGCTCAGGACAGCGGGAGGGCCAATACAATGAGCAGTTCTTC
abundance: few; len: 12; j_gene: TRBJ2-1; d_gene: NA; v_gene: TRBV12-3/TRBV12-4; CDR3aa: CASSSQAARRFF; CDR3nt: TGTGCCAGCAGTTCCCAGGCGGCACGGCGGTTCTTC
abundance: few; len: 16; j_gene: TRBJ1-3; d_gene: TRBD1; v_gene: TRBV9; CDR3aa: CASSSQTGASGNTIYF; CDR3nt: TGTGCCAGCAGCTCCCAGACAGGGGCCTCTGGAAACACCATATATTTT
abundance: NA; len: 12; j_gene: TRBJ2-7; d_gene: NA; v_gene: TRBV11-2; CDR3aa: CASSLVPSEQYF; CDR3nt: TGTGCCAGCAGCTTAGTCCCAAGCGAGCAGTACTTC
abundance: NA; len: 13; j_gene: TRBJ1-4; d_gene: NA; v_gene: TRBV19; CDR3aa: CASSSYLEPKLFF; CDR3nt: TGTGCCAGTAGTTCCTACCTGGAGCCAAAACTGTTTTTT
abundance: NA; len: 15; j_gene: TRBJ2-1; d_gene: NA; v_gene: TRBV9; CDR3aa: CASSVGVNSYNEQFF; CDR3nt: TGTGCCAGCAGCGTAGGCGTAAACTCCTACAATGAGCAGTTCTTC
abundance: NA; len: 13; j_gene: TRBJ2-2; d_gene: NA; v_gene: TRBV19; CDR3aa: CASSFLASGELFF; CDR3nt: TGTGCCAGTAGCTTTTTAGCGTCCGGGGAGCTGTTTTTT
abundance: NA; len: 13; j_gene: TRBJ2-5; d_gene: NA; v_gene: TRBV24-1; CDR3aa: CATSGRGAETQYF; CDR3nt: TGTGCCACCAGTGGCAGGGGCGCAGAGACCCAGTACTTC
abundance: NA; len: 16; j_gene: TRBJ2-2; d_gene: TRBD1; v_gene: TRBV14; CDR3aa: CASSFGQGLNTGELFF; CDR3nt: TGTGCCAGCAGCTTCGGACAGGGTCTAAACACCGGGGAGCTGTTTTTT
abundance: once; len: 16; j_gene: TRBJ2-2; d_gene: NA; v_gene: TRBV3-1/TRBV3-2; CDR3aa: CASSQELATGTGELFF; CDR3nt: TGTGCCAGCAGCCAAGAATTGGCGACGGGCACCGGGGAGCTGTTTTTT
abundance: NA; len: 17; j_gene: TRBJ2-3; d_gene: TRBD1; v_gene: TRBV13; CDR3aa: CASTRDRGIGRTDTQYF; CDR3nt: TGTGCCAGCACACGGGACAGGGGTATTGGACGCACAGATACGCAGTATTTT
abundance: NA; len: 12; j_gene: TRBJ1-1; d_gene: NA; v_gene: TRBV4-2; CDR3aa: CASSQETGRAFF; CDR3nt: TGTGCCAGCAGCCAAGAAACAGGGAGGGCTTTCTTT